Detailed here is one T cell receptor (beta chain). The target antigen is unknown. This sample is drawn from a study of graft-versus-host responses after intestinal transplantation. Study-level information: Transplant types were multivisceral, liver-intestinal, or isolated intestinal. Study conclusions and caveats: Within the allografts of patients who had graft-donor T cell macrochimerism, graft-versus-host to host-versus-graft clonal ratios were high. Circulating GvH clone levels at their peak were associated with HvG declines (early post-transplant). Present in recipient marrow, GvH clones included some that appeared first in ileum or blood.

Trimming left V 0 bases short and J 5 bases short, with 13 bases between. Germline V gene data show CDR1 as SGDLS and CDR2 as YYNGEE. This CDR3 has 15 amino acids. Data came from immunoSEQ multiplex PCR; TCRdb stores just in-frame clones and leaves some out. The sample contains approximately 80,000 clones, 85% to 90% of which appear only once. This specimen was unstimulated CD4+ T cells sorted from spleen or lymph node cells, taken before intestinal transplant. V gene TRBV9 combines with J gene TRBJ2-3; D may be TRBD1 (6 bases). This clonotype was sampled from a human donor who received an intestinal transplant. CDR3 amino acids: CASSVGDRLRDTQYF. Written as DNA, the CDR3 is TGTGCCAGCAGCGTAGGTGACAGGCTCAGAGATACGCAGTATTTT.